This T cell receptor (beta chain) was profiled in a study of T-cell memory formation after mild COVID-19. This clonotype has a handful of counts. What it recognizes is unknown. There are 14 residues in the CDR3. Germline lookup yields CDR1 LGHNA and CDR2 YNFKEQ. The ends were cut back, 0 bases at V and 6 bases at J, with 11 bases in the middle. Points from the study as a whole: Clones contracting across day 15 to 85 had a balanced CD4/CD8 profile; later expanding clones leaned CD4+. The second-wave clones peaking on day 37 were not confirmed as SARS-CoV-2-specific.

TCR alpha and TCR beta cDNA libraries carrying sample barcodes and UMIs were produced by 5'RACE using constant-segment primers. MiXCR, applied by TCRdb to the 5' RACE reads, yields one record per CDR3 protein. The sample has roughly 280,000 distinct CDR3 sequences, 7% to 10% seen once; the top ten hold 20% to 25%. The chain links TRBV4-2 to TRBJ1-2; maybe TRBD1 (5 bases). The sample was PBMCs or a T cell subset sorted from them (not recorded which). This clonotype was sampled from a man between 18 and 35 years old who had mild COVID-19 (a few samples of this study predate the infection). Cell type and time point are not known. This CDR3 is CASSQENGGDGYTF. DNA for the CDR3: TGTGCCAGCAGCCAAGAGAATGGGGGAGATGGCTACACCTTC.